This T cell receptor beta chain was found in a study of shared clonotypes between healthy human individuals. Germline-derived CDR1 and CDR2 are MNHEY and SMNVEV (reference sequence). Losses at the gene ends were 4 bases for V and 5 bases for J; bases not matched to a gene: 4. CDR3 length: 14 amino acids. CD45RO negativity and positive selection for CCR7 defined naive CD8 cells, a population that excluded terminally differentiated effector memory CD45RA+ cells. Within Nashville, Tennessee resided all donors, each a Caucasian adult. The assay used deep level. TCRdb's table, derived via immunoSEQ multiplex PCR, lists solely in-frame clones and lacks some. The sample carries about 800,000 clones, 96% recorded once. Study observations and caveats: The genetic and exposure-history diversity represented was limited by few donors. Some clonotypes were shared by all four sorted-subset donors, while others were not shared. The non-shared ones had lower generation probabilities than the shared ones.

For this clone: Its antigen is not identified.

This chain connects TRBV27 to TRBJ2-7; the match to TRBD2 covers 11 bases. Sequencing was done on a sample of naive CD8+ T cells sorted from blood. The sequence derives from a man aged 30 to 39 in good health. The CDR3 sequence is CASSSPGLADEQYF. In DNA form, the CDR3 reads TGTGCCAGCAGTTCTCCGGGACTAGCGGACGAGCAGTACTTC.